The 23 T cell receptor beta chains reported below all come from one sample, sequenced in a study of blood T cell repertoires in COVID-19. Libraries were prepared by immunoSEQ multiplex PCR; TCRdb keeps only in-frame clonotypes and omits some of them. The table includes around 210,000 clones, 60% to 85% detected once. The specimen sequenced was peripheral blood. The receptors shown here come from a woman aged 70-85 years with acute or convalescent COVID-19.

The chain joins TRBV7-9 to TRBJ2-7; 11 bases fit TRBD1. Per the germline V gene, CDR1 is SEHNR and CDR2 is FQNEAQ (reference sequence). CDR3 length: 13 amino acids. V dropped 5 bases and J dropped 7; count of bases not matched to a gene: 4. Here the CDR3 reads CASSIGTGGEQYF. DNA for the CDR3: TGTGCCAGCAGCATCGGGACAGGGGGTGAGCAGTACTTC.

The gene calls are TRBV7-2 and TRBJ1-2; possibly TRBD1 for D (6 bases). The CDR3 is 14 residues long. Germline V CDR1 and CDR2: SGHTA, FQGNSA. V lost 1 base and J lost 5, with 11 bases in between. The CDR3 loop reads CASSLGGGRYGYTF. CDR3 DNA sequence: TGTGCCAGCAGCTTAGGGGGGGGCCGATATGGCTACACCTTC.

The rearrangement links TRBV10-2 to TRBJ2-5, with 11 bases lining up with TRBD2. J lost 4 bases, V lost 3 bases, and 7 bases had no gene match. There are 16 residues in the CDR3. Looked up from germline, CDR1 is WSHSY and CDR2 is SAAADI. The CDR3 region has the DNA TGCGCCAGCAGTGATTTTAGCGGGAGGGGCCCAGAGACCCAGTACTTC. Translating gives CASSDFSGRGPETQYF.

The CDR3 spells CASSGGRARETQYF. The CDR3 nucleotides read TGTGCCAGCAGCGGCGGGAGGGCCCGGGAGACCCAGTACTTC. This sequence joins TRBV5-4 and TRBJ2-5, with 9 positions matching TRBD2. Germline CDR1 reads SGHNT; CDR2 reads YYREEE (reference sequence). This CDR3 region has 14 residues. V gave up 4 bases and J gave up 5 bases; unmatched junction bases: 6.

J is TRBJ2-7 and V is TRBV7-2; possibly TRBD1 for D (6 bases). Germline CDR1 reads SGHTA; CDR2 reads FQGNSA. Trimming left V 3 bases short and J 3 bases short, with 15 bases between. The CDR3 runs 15 residues. CDR3 DNA sequence: TGTGCCAGCAGCTTGGGGCAGGGGTATCGCTACGAGCAGTACTTC. Encoded protein: CASSLGQGYRYEQYF.

The chain joins TRBV5-4 to TRBJ2-3; no definite D call. The germline gives CDR1 SGHNT, CDR2 YYREEE (reference sequence). Trimming pared 0 bases from V and 1 base from J, leaving 12 bases between. The CDR3 covers 16 residues. DNA of the CDR3: TGTGCCAGCAGCTTGGAGCGCGCGAGAGGCACAGATACGCAGTATTTT. Protein product: CASSLERARGTDTQYF.

This clone was picked up a small number of times. The V and J genes are TRBV7-9 and TRBJ1-1; TRBD1 is a possible D gene (6 bases). There are 13 residues in the CDR3. The germline gives CDR1 SEHNR, CDR2 FQNEAQ (reference sequence). V lost 5 bases and J 1 base, leaving 8 bases between the germline ends. CDR3 sequence reads: CASSRGANTEAFF. The CDR3 DNA follows: TGTGCCAGCAGCAGGGGGGCGAACACTGAAGCTTTCTTT.

The chain carries TRBV27 and TRBJ1-2; TRBD1 might be the D (6 bases). Germline CDR1 is MNHEY and CDR2 is SMNVEV (reference sequence). The CDR3 runs to 16 residues. Trimming cost V 6 bases and J 2 bases, with 19 bases left between them. The chain's CDR3 is CASSFNPGVGNYGYTF. The DNA of the CDR3 is TGTGCCAGCAGCTTCAACCCAGGGGTGGGGAACTATGGCTACACCTTC.

This chain uses TRBV19 with TRBJ2-7, with TRBD2 identical over 8 bases. The CDR3 sequence is 15 residues long. Looked up from germline, CDR1 is LNHDA and CDR2 is SQIVND (reference sequence). J was trimmed by 3 bases and V by 3 bases; bases with no gene match: 7. The CDR3 spells CASSIGSGIGYEQYF. The CDR3, as DNA: TGTGCCAGTAGTATTGGTAGCGGGATAGGCTACGAGCAGTACTTC.

The rearrangement joins TRBV7-8 to TRBJ2-7, with 10 positions matching TRBD2. The CDR3 length is 15 residues. Looked up from germline, CDR1 is SGHVS and CDR2 is FQNEAQ. Germline trimming cut 6 bases from V and 4 bases from J; bases unmatched to any gene: 9. The DNA for the CDR3 is TGTGCCAGCAGTACCACTCGACTAGCGGGTTACGAGCAGTACTTC. Its protein product is CASSTTRLAGYEQYF. The full variable domain, with the rest looked up from reference TRBV7-8 and TRBJ2-7, is GAGVSQSPRYKVAKRGQDVALRCDPISGHVSLFWYQQALGQGPEFLTYFQNEAQLDKSGLPSDRFFAERPEGSVSTLKIQRTQQEDSAVYLCASSTTRLAGYEQYFGPGTRLTVT.

This clone was seen at least ten times. CDR3 protein: CASSLGPGEGNEQFF. For the CDR3, the DNA is TGTGCCAGCAGCTTAGGCCCGGGGGAGGGCAATGAGCAGTTCTTC. V gene TRBV7-8 combines with J gene TRBJ2-1; TRBD2 matches at 7 bases. CDR3 length: 15 residues. CDR1 is SGHVS and CDR2 is FQNEAQ in the germline V gene. With 1 base clipped from V and 6 bases from J, the junction kept 6 bases outside the gene matches. Full variable domain (missing parts from reference TRBV7-8 and TRBJ2-1): GAGVSQSPRYKVAKRGQDVALRCDPISGHVSLFWYQQALGQGPEFLTYFQNEAQLDKSGLPSDRFFAERPEGSVSTLKIQRTQQEDSAVYLCASSLGPGEGNEQFFGPGTRLTVL.

The rearrangement joins TRBV7-3 to TRBJ2-2, with 7 positions matching TRBD1. There are 16 residues in the CDR3. The V gene's germline CDR1 is SGHTA and CDR2 FQGTGA. V lost 1 base to trimming and J lost 0 bases; unmatched junction nucleotides: 2. The CDR3 spells CASSLITGANTGELFF. The DNA of the CDR3 is TGTGCCAGCAGCTTAATCACAGGGGCGAACACCGGGGAGCTGTTTTTT.

The chain has TRBV4-2 and TRBJ2-1; 8 positions agree with TRBD2. The V gene end was trimmed by 1 base and the J gene end by 0 bases; junction bases not matched to a gene: 2. The germline gives CDR1 LGHNA, CDR2 YNFKEQ. This CDR3 comprises 16 residues. The CDR3 reads CASSQVAGGSYNEQFF. CDR3 nucleotide sequence: TGTGCCAGCAGCCAAGTCGCGGGAGGCTCCTACAATGAGCAGTTCTTC.

CDR3 sequence reads: CSASYHRLDGSHEQYF. CDR3 nucleotide sequence: TGCAGTGCTAGTTATCATAGACTAGACGGGAGCCACGAGCAGTACTTC. The chain is built from TRBV20-1 and TRBJ2-7; D possibly corresponds to TRBD2 (6 bases). In germline, CDR1 is DFQATT, CDR2 SNEGSKA (reference sequence). The CDR3 is 16 amino acids. V lost 3 bases and J 5 bases, leaving 23 bases between the germline ends.

The chain joins TRBV18 to TRBJ1-1; 7 positions agree with TRBD1. CDR3 size: 13 residues. Germline CDR1 KGHSH, CDR2 LQKENI. J gave up 6 bases and V 3 bases, and 4 bases lay outside the gene matches. CDR3 DNA sequence: TGTGCCAGCTCACCCCGACAGGGCGCTGAAGCTTTCTTT. It yields the protein CASSPRQGAEAFF.

The rearrangement uses TRBV5-1 and TRBJ2-5; 10 bases are shared with TRBD1. Germline trimming cut 3 bases from V and 5 bases from J; bases unmatched to any gene: 7. Germline V CDR1 and CDR2: SGHRS, YFSETQ. The CDR3 covers 15 residues. This chain's CDR3 is CASSSSGQGYETQYF. The CDR3 region has the DNA TGCGCCAGCAGCTCCTCGGGACAGGGGTACGAGACCCAGTACTTC.

The chain joins TRBV5-1 to TRBJ2-7; 7 bases fit TRBD1. Germline V gives CDR1 SGHRS, CDR2 YFSETQ. Trimming at V came to 1 base and at J to 4 bases, leaving 8 bases not matched to a gene. The CDR3 length is 15 residues. The CDR3 bases are TGCGCCAGCAGCTTGCGTTCGGACAGGCAATACGAGCAGTACTTC. Its protein product is CASSLRSDRQYEQYF. Full variable domain (rest looked up from reference TRBV5-1 and TRBJ2-7): KAGVTQTPRYLIKTRGQQVTLSCSPISGHRSVSWYQQTPGQGLQFLFEYFSETQRNKGNFPGRFSGRQFSNSRSEMNVSTLELGDSALYLCASSLRSDRQYEQYFGPGTRLTVT.

The V call is TRBV6-5, the J call TRBJ1-1; a possible D gene is TRBD1 (6 bases). V lost 5 bases, J lost 8 bases, and 15 bases lay in between. This CDR3 contains 13 residues. Looked up from germline, CDR1 is MNHEY and CDR2 is SVGAGI. CDR3 coding DNA: TGTGCCAGCAGTCTACGACAGGCCTCGGAAGCTTTCTTT. Translating it yields CASSLRQASEAFF.

This clone is a singleton in its sample. The rearrangement links TRBV5-1 to TRBJ1-1; D is unresolved. This CDR3 has 14 amino acids. Trimming shortened V by 4 bases and J by 4 bases, and 14 bases separated the two germline ends. Germline CDR1 and CDR2: SGHRS and YFSETQ. CDR3 sequence: CASSLEGGFTEAFF. The CDR3 DNA reads as TGCGCCAGCAGCCTAGAGGGTGGGTTCACTGAAGCTTTCTTT.

The rearrangement links TRBV2 to TRBJ2-6, with D perhaps matching TRBD1 (6 bases). Germline V gene sequence: CDR1 SNHLY, CDR2 FYNNEI. V shed 6 bases and J shed 0 bases, with 9 bases lying between them. This CDR3 is 15 amino acids long. In DNA, the CDR3 is TGTGCCAGCAGGGAACAGGGCTCTGGGGCCAACGTCCTGACTTTC. Translation: CASREQGSGANVLTF.

The sample holds one count of this clone. V usage is TRBV6-5 and J usage is TRBJ2-7; 7 nucleotides line up with TRBD2. The CDR3 contains 12 residues. V lost 8 bases and J lost 0; bases outside the gene matches: 1. The V gene's germline CDR1 is MNHEY and CDR2 SVGAGI. In nucleotides, the CDR3 is TGTGCCAGCCGGGAGGACTCCTACGAGCAGTACTTC. Protein product: CASREDSYEQYF.

This sequence joins TRBV3-1 (or the pseudogene TRBV3-2) and TRBJ2-2, with D perhaps TRBD1 (5 bases). The germline V gene has CDR1 LGHDT and CDR2 YNNKEL (reference sequence). V lost 1 base and J lost 7, with 13 bases in between. The CDR3 runs 15 residues. CDR3: CASSQGWQGIGELFF. The CDR3 DNA follows: TGTGCCAGCAGCCAAGGGTGGCAGGGAATCGGGGAGCTGTTTTTT.

The chain's CDR3 is CAWRGGLKPYEQYF. As DNA, the CDR3 is TGTGCCTGGAGAGGAGGGCTTAAACCCTACGAGCAGTACTTC. The chain carries TRBV30 and TRBJ2-7, with a tentative D call TRBD2 (6 bases). CDR1 is GTSNPN, CDR2 SVGIG, per germline (reference sequence). The CDR3 contains 14 residues. V lost 3 bases to trimming and J lost 2 bases, with 14 bases between them.